The 6 T cell receptor beta chains below come from one sample, sequenced in a study of T cells after yellow fever vaccination (dated by TCRdb to the late 2010s). In light of the paper, this sample's treatment or condition label describes: live attenuated yellow fever vaccine strain. The method was 5' RACE. Sequencing took place on an Illumina HiSeq 2500. TCRdb redid the processing of the public reads, applying fastp at Q25 and MiXCR, and retained in-frame beta chains. Rows are unified per CDR3 protein, each entry keeping the most common DNA and genes. This sample has around 360,000 distinct CDR3 sequences in its table, and 11% of those were observed once. The biggest ten clones account for roughly 18% of the sample. The sequences come from PBMCs, collected on the day of the first yellow fever vaccination. The receptor set was obtained from a man aged 18 to 29 who received the YFV17D yellow fever vaccine.

This clonotype was detected many times. The V and J genes are TRBV10-3 and TRBJ2-3, with 7 bases identical to TRBD2. The CDR3 length is 15 residues. Germline V lookup: CDR1 ENHRY, CDR2 SYGVKD. With 6 bases clipped from V and 0 bases from J, the junction kept 6 bases outside the gene matches. CDR3 loop: CAISALAESTDTQYF. The CDR3 nucleotides are TGTGCCATCAGCGCGCTAGCGGAAAGCACAGATACGCAGTATTTT.

This sequence joins TRBV5-1 and TRBJ1-2, with TRBD1 matching 8 bases. This CDR3 comprises 14 residues. V shed 3 bases and J 8 bases; nucleotides not matched to a gene: 9. CDR1 SGHRS and CDR2 YFSETQ come from the germline V gene. The CDR3 here is CASSSRAGGRGYTF. CDR3 nucleotides: TGCGCCAGCAGCTCCCGGGCAGGGGGCAGGGGCTACACCTTC.

Many counts were recorded for this clonotype. The chain uses TRBV7-8 and TRBJ1-3; TRBD1 aligns across 7 bases. V gave up 1 base and J gave up 0 bases; unmatched junction bases: 6. Looked up from germline, CDR1 is SGHVS and CDR2 is FQNEAQ. This CDR3 has 17 residues. In DNA, the CDR3 is TGTGCCAGCAGCTTAGTAGGGGGCGCCAGCTCTGGAAACACCATATATTTT. Translating it yields CASSLVGGASSGNTIYF.

The rearrangement joins TRBV4-1 to TRBJ2-1, with a weak D call TRBD2 (6 bases). CDR3 length: 15 residues. CDR1 and CDR2 (germline): MGHRA, YSYEKL. Trimming removed 1 base from V and 8 bases from J, with 15 bases in between. CDR3 sequence: CASSQVGVRDHEQFF. The CDR3, as DNA: TGCGCCAGCAGCCAAGTTGGAGTGCGGGACCATGAGCAGTTCTTC.

This clonotype was counted only a few times. The V and J genes are TRBV5-1 and TRBJ1-4; 7 bases align to TRBD1. Germline lookup yields CDR1 SGHRS and CDR2 YFSETQ. V gave up 0 bases and J gave up 8 bases; unmatched junction bases: 7. The CDR3 totals 15 residues. The DNA of the CDR3 is TGCGCCAGCAGCTTGGTAACAGGGGTGAAGGAAAAACTGTTTTTT. Translating gives CASSLVTGVKEKLFF.

This clonotype was counted between two and nine times. This chain uses TRBV25-1 with TRBJ1-2; no reliable D call. With 3 bases removed from V and 3 bases from J, the gap between germline ends came to 8 bases. The CDR3 extends over 13 amino acids. Per the germline V gene, CDR1 is MGHDK and CDR2 is SYGVNS. CDR3 loop: CASSDNKYYGYTF. The CDR3 DNA is TGTGCCAGCAGTGACAACAAGTACTATGGCTACACCTTC.